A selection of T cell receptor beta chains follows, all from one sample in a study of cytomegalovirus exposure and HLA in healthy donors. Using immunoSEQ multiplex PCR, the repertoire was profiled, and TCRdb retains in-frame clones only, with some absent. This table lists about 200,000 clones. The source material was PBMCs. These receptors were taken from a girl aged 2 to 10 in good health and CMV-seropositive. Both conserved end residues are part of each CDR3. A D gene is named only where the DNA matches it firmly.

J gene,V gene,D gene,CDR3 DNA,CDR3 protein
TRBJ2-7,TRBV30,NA,TGTGCCTGGAGTGTACAGGGTCCCCAGTACTTC,CAWSVQGPQYF
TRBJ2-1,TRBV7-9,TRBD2,TGTGCCAGCAGCCGCCAATTGGGGGCTAGCGGGGCGCTCTACAATGAGCAGTTCTTC,CASSRQLGASGALYNEQFF
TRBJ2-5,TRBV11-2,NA,TGTGCCAGCAGCTTGGCGGGACAGCAAGAGACCCAGTACTTC,CASSLAGQQETQYF
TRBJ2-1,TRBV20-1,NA,TGCAGTGCTAGAGATAATAATGAGCAGTTCTTC,CSARDNNEQFF
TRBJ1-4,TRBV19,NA,TGTGCCAGCGCAGGGCGAGAGAATAAGTGGGCTAATGAAAAACTGTTTTTT,CASAGRENKWANEKLFF
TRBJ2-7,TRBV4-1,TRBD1,TGCGCCAGCAGCCAAGTTGTCGGGACAGGGGGTTACGAGCAGTACTTC,CASSQVVGTGGYEQYF
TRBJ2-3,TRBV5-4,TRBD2,TGTGCCAGCAGCTCGGAACTAAGCGGGGGCTGGGGGGATACGCAGTATTTT,CASSSELSGGWGDTQYF
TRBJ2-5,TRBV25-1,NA,TGTGCCAGCAGTGAAACAGGGTTACTTTTAGAGACCCAGTACTTC,CASSETGLLLETQYF
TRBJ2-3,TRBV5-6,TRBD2,TGTGCCAGCAGCTTCCGGCTAGCGGGAAGCACAGATACGCAGTATTTT,CASSFRLAGSTDTQYF
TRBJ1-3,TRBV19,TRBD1,TGTGCCAGTAGTAATCTTGTCGGGACAGGGGTTTCTGGAAACACCATATATTTT,CASSNLVGTGVSGNTIYF
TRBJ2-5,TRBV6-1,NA,TGTGCCAGCAGGGAGTTGGAGACCCAGTACTTC,CASRELETQYF
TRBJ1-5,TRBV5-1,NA,TGCGCCAGCAGCTTGGTGTCAGGCGGCAATCAGCCCCAGCATTTT,CASSLVSGGNQPQHF
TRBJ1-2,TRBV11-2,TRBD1,TGTGCCAGCAGCTTTGGGCTCCGGACAGGGAACCAAGGTGGTTATGGCTACACCTTC,CASSFGLRTGNQGGYGYTF
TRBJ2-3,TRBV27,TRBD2,TGTGCCAGCAGGCCACCGGGACTATTACGCACAGATACGCAGTATTTT,CASRPPGLLRTDTQYF
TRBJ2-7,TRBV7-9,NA,TGTGCCAGCAGCTTAGACGGGAGACTAAAAGGCGAGCAGTGCTTC,CASSLDGRLKGEQCF
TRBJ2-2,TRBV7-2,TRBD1,TGTGCCAGCAGCTTATCGGGGACAGGGGTCTCCGGGGAGCTGTTTTTT,CASSLSGTGVSGELFF
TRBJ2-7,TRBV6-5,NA,TGTGCCAGCAGTTACTCGCGGGTGAGCTCCTACGAGCAGTACTTC,CASSYSRVSSYEQYF
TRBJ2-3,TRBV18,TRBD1,TGTGCCAGCTCAACTCAACAAGTCGGGACAGGGAGCCCAGATACGCAGTATTTT,CASSTQQVGTGSPDTQYF
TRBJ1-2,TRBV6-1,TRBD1,TGTGCCAGCAGTGAAGCGACAGGGGTCGGAGGCTACACCTTC,CASSEATGVGGYTF